The 20 T cell receptor beta chains given below trace back to one sample, sequenced in a study of early T cells in non-severe SARS-CoV-2 infection. TCRdb reprocessed the 5' RACE reads via MiXCR and lists one record per CDR3 protein. The table lists some 29,000 distinct CDR3 sequences, roughly 5% of them singletons. Sequenced input: whole blood. Every receptor here comes from an adult who was a healthcare worker with PCR-confirmed SARS-CoV-2 infection or an uninfected control (not recorded which).

V is TRBV20-1 and J is TRBJ2-7; D is uncertain. The CDR3 totals 12 residues. V dropped 5 bases and J dropped 5 bases, with 13 bases sitting between them. Germline CDR1 and CDR2: DFQATT and SNEGSKA (reference sequence). The CDR3, as DNA: TGCAGTGCTCGACCCTACCTAAACGAGCAGTACTTC. As protein: CSARPYLNEQYF.

For the CDR3, the DNA is TGTGCCAGCAGGCCTCTAGCCAAAAACATTCAGTACTTC. Translating it yields CASRPLAKNIQYF. The V call is TRBV11-2, the J call TRBJ2-4; D unresolved. V dropped 6 bases and J dropped 0 bases, with 6 bases sitting between them. The CDR3 sequence is 13 residues long. Germline assignment: CDR1 SGHAT and CDR2 FQNNGV.

This clonotype was counted many times. This sequence joins TRBV10-3 and TRBJ2-2; the match to TRBD1 covers 9 bases. Germline V CDR1 and CDR2: ENHRY, SYGVKD. CDR3 size: 15 residues. The V gene end was trimmed by 6 bases and the J gene end by 1 base; junction bases not matched to a gene: 3. CDR3 residues: CAIRPGQGNTGELFF. CDR3 coding DNA: TGTGCCATCAGGCCGGGACAGGGGAACACCGGGGAGCTGTTTTTT.

This clonotype appeared many times. In nucleotides, the CDR3 is TGTGCCAGCAGCGTAACCAGGGGGCGAAATGAGCAGTTCTTC. Translating gives CASSVTRGRNEQFF. V gene TRBV9 combines with J gene TRBJ2-1, with 8 bases aligning to TRBD1. The CDR3 is 14 amino acids. The germline V gene has CDR1 SGDLS and CDR2 YYNGEE. The V segment lost 1 base and the J segment 7 bases; nucleotides outside the gene matches: 4.

This clonotype has at least ten counts. J is TRBJ2-2 and V is TRBV7-3; 7 bases fit TRBD1. V was pared by 5 bases and J by 4 bases, with 7 bases of the junction left unmatched. The CDR3 runs to 15 residues. Germline V gene sequence: CDR1 SGHTA, CDR2 FQGTGA. CDR3 sequence: CASSQTGFPTGELFF. CDR3 coding DNA: TGTGCCAGCAGCCAGACAGGGTTTCCCACCGGGGAGCTGTTTTTT. The full variable domain, in which reference TRBV7-3 and TRBJ2-2 provide the parts outside the CDR3, is GAGVSQTPSNKVTEKGKYVELRCDPISGHTALYWYRQSLGQGPEFLIYFQGTGAADDSGLPNDRFFAVRPEGSVSTLKIQRTERGDSAVYLCASSQTGFPTGELFFGEGSRLTVL.

This clonotype was counted ten times or more. The chain couples TRBV2 to TRBJ2-7, with 10 bases matching TRBD1. The CDR3 has 12 amino acids. CDR1 SNHLY and CDR2 FYNNEI come from the germline V gene. Trimming took 6 bases from V and 6 from J; bases not matched to a gene: 2. CDR3 nucleotide sequence: TGTGCCAGCAGGACAGGGGGCGGCGAGCAGTACTTC. Its translation: CASRTGGGEQYF.

This clonotype was detected many times. In DNA form, the CDR3 reads TGTGCCAGCAGCTTGGACTGGGGCGGTTACTATGGCTACACCTTC. It codes for CASSLDWGGYYGYTF. The rearrangement uses TRBV5-5 and TRBJ1-2, with D tentatively TRBD1 (5 bases). The V end was cut by 0 bases, the J end by 3 bases, with 12 bases between. Germline CDR1 SGHKS, CDR2 YYEKEE (reference sequence). The CDR3 runs 15 residues.

V is TRBV20-1 and J is TRBJ1-5; no firm D call. CDR3 length equals 14 residues. Germline-derived CDR1 and CDR2 are DFQATT and SNEGSKA (reference sequence). V was cut by 0 bases and J by 4 bases, with 10 bases left in between. CDR3 DNA sequence: TGCAGTGCTAGAGATGAAGGACGTAATCAGCCCCAGCATTTT. The encoded protein is CSARDEGRNQPQHF.

This clonotype was counted ten times or more. V and J are TRBV9 and TRBJ2-2; D call uncertain. In germline, CDR1 is SGDLS, CDR2 YYNGEE. V lost 1 base and J lost 3, with 4 bases in between. This CDR3 has 13 amino acids. For the CDR3, the DNA is TGTGCCAGCAGCGTAATGGACACCGGGGAGCTGTTTTTT. This translates into CASSVMDTGELFF.

This clonotype was seen only a few times. The chain joins TRBV20-1 to TRBJ2-1; D possibly matches TRBD1 or TRBD2 (5 bases each). The CDR3 is made up of 12 amino acids. Trimming took off 5 bases at V and 10 bases at J, with 15 bases between the two ends. Germline assignment: CDR1 DFQATT and CDR2 SNEGSKA (reference sequence). For the CDR3, the DNA is TGCAGTGCTCCGGGGCTCTGGGGGGAGCAGTTCTTC. Protein: CSAPGLWGEQFF.

This clonotype is medium-sized within its sample. This chain connects TRBV19 to TRBJ1-5; D is ambiguous. The CDR3 covers 13 residues. Deletions cut 6 bases from V and 1 base from J, with 7 bases between. Per germline, CDR1 LNHDA and CDR2 SQIVND (reference sequence). The CDR3, as DNA: TGTGCCAGTAGCCTGGACAGCAATCAGCCCCAGCATTTT. Translated: CASSLDSNQPQHF.

This clonotype has just a few counts. The J gene is TRBJ2-1, the V gene TRBV2; no reliable D call. V shed 7 bases and J shed 4 bases, with 14 bases lying between them. CDR1 and CDR2 (germline): SNHLY, FYNNEI. The CDR3 loop spans 14 amino acids. The CDR3 loop is CASTYTPKYNEQFF. CDR3 coding DNA: TGTGCCAGCACTTATACGCCGAAGTACAATGAGCAGTTCTTC.

This clonotype was detected a few times. The J gene is TRBJ2-2, the V gene TRBV14, with a tentative D call TRBD2 (6 bases). The V gene's germline CDR1 is SGHDN and CDR2 FVKESK. The length of the CDR3 is 17 residues. Trimming pared 3 bases from V and 5 bases from J, leaving 19 bases between. CDR3 DNA sequence: TGTGCCAGCAGCCACCTCGTCGCCGGGAGTCAAACCGGGGAGCTGTTTTTT. Its translation: CASSHLVAGSQTGELFF.

This clonotype occurred many times. The chain carries TRBV7-9 and TRBJ2-7, with D perhaps matching TRBD2 (6 bases). The CDR3 is 16 amino acids. Trimming shortened V by 7 bases and J by 2 bases, and 21 bases separated the two germline ends. From germline, CDR1 is SEHNR and CDR2 FQNEAQ (reference sequence). The DNA for the CDR3 is TGTGCCAGCACATTCTGGCGGGGAAAGCCACCCTACGAGCAGTACTTC. The encoded protein is CASTFWRGKPPYEQYF.

The table lists this clonotype with a few counts. J is TRBJ2-3 and V is TRBV5-6; TRBD2 matches 9 bases. The V segment lost 7 bases and the J segment 3 bases; nucleotides outside the gene matches: 15. CDR1 and CDR2 (germline): SGHDT, YYEEEE. The CDR3 spans 17 residues. CDR3: CASRSFSGGLGTDTQYF. DNA of the CDR3: TGTGCCAGCCGCTCTTTTAGCGGGGGACTAGGTACAGATACGCAGTATTTT.

CDR3 nucleotides: TGTGCCAGCAGCCCCCAGTTGGGGACCCAGTACTTC. It encodes CASSPQLGTQYF. The J gene is TRBJ2-5, the V gene TRBV7-2; D not resolved. The germline gives CDR1 SGHTA, CDR2 FQGNSA. V shed 5 bases and J shed 7 bases, with 11 bases lying between them. The CDR3 runs to 12 residues.

This clonotype was picked up many times. The chain links TRBV6-2 or TRBV6-3 to TRBJ2-7; the match to TRBD2 covers 12 bases. Germline CDR1 is MNHEY and CDR2 is SVGEGT. The V and J ends lost 6 bases and 2 bases, in that order; junction bases with no gene match: 5. The CDR3 consists of 15 residues. CDR3 nucleotides: TGTGCCAGCAGATCCGGACTAGCGGGGCCCTACGAGCAGTACTTC. Its translation: CASRSGLAGPYEQYF.

The chain combines TRBV29-1 with TRBJ1-1, with D perhaps TRBD1 (6 bases). The V end was cut by 7 bases, the J end by 4 bases, with 16 bases between. This CDR3 is built from 13 residues. Germline V gene lookup returns CDR1 SQVTM and CDR2 ANQGSEA. CDR3 sequence: CSASGHPSTEAFF. The CDR3 coding sequence is TGCAGCGCGTCGGGACACCCGTCCACTGAAGCTTTCTTT.

This clonotype has only a few counts. V and J are TRBV12-3 or TRBV12-4 and TRBJ2-2; TRBD1 matches at 8 bases. Trimming at V came to 6 bases and at J to 3 bases, leaving 6 bases not matched to a gene. The CDR3 has 15 amino acids. CDR3 bases: TGTGCCAGCAGGGAAAGGACAGGGTACACCGGGGAGCTGTTTTTT. Translated: CASRERTGYTGELFF.

This clonotype was counted only a few times. The genes are TRBV11-2 and TRBJ2-3; 8 nucleotides agree with TRBD2. Germline assignment: CDR1 SGHAT and CDR2 FQNNGV. This CDR3 is built from 15 residues. V gave up 5 bases and J gave up 11 bases; unmatched junction bases: 15. DNA of the CDR3: TGTGCCAGCAGCCTAGGCGGTAGCGGGGCCTCTAAGCAGTATTTT. As protein: CASSLGGSGASKQYF.